A selection of T cell receptor beta chains follows, all from one sample in a study of shared clonotypes between healthy human individuals. Assay used: immunoSEQ multiplex PCR; TCRdb lists only in-frame clones, some missing. Counted here are fewer than 800,000 clones, roughly nine tenths occurring once; the ten biggest clones make up roughly 24%. The source material was naive CD8+ T cells sorted from blood. All receptors come from a man aged 25-45 years in good health. CDR3s include the opening cysteine and the closing phenylalanine or tryptophan. Fields, in order: clone size, D gene, J gene, V gene, CDR3 protein, CDR3 DNA. The D gene is left open where the match is weak. Only some rows state a clone size, as once, few, many or a class for expanded clones.

clone_size: NA; d_call: TRBD1; j_call: TRBJ1-5; v_call: TRBV7-2; cdr3_aa: CASSPATGVQPQHF; cdr3_nt: TGTGCCAGCAGCCCAGCCACAGGGGTCCAGCCCCAGCATTTT
clone_size: NA; d_call: NA; j_call: TRBJ2-1; v_call: TRBV4-1; cdr3_aa: CASSQDPAGTVNEQFF; cdr3_nt: TGCGCCAGCAGCCAAGATCCCGCGGGAACTGTCAATGAGCAGTTCTTC
clone_size: NA; d_call: NA; j_call: TRBJ1-1; v_call: TRBV5-6; cdr3_aa: CASEGENTEAFF; cdr3_nt: TGTGCCAGCGAGGGGGAGAACACTGAAGCTTTCTTT
clone_size: NA; d_call: NA; j_call: TRBJ2-1; v_call: TRBV11-2; cdr3_aa: CASSLHEESYNEQFF; cdr3_nt: TGTGCCAGCAGCCTCCATGAGGAATCCTACAATGAGCAGTTCTTC
clone_size: NA; d_call: TRBD2; j_call: TRBJ2-7; v_call: TRBV9; cdr3_aa: CASSVLAGGFYEQYF; cdr3_nt: TGTGCCAGCAGCGTACTAGCGGGAGGGTTCTACGAGCAGTACTTC
clone_size: NA; d_call: NA; j_call: TRBJ1-5; v_call: TRBV28; cdr3_aa: CASSFPGYSNQPQHF; cdr3_nt: TGTGCCAGCAGTTTCCCGGGGTATAGCAATCAGCCCCAGCATTTT
clone_size: NA; d_call: NA; j_call: TRBJ1-2; v_call: TRBV19; cdr3_aa: CASKRPVKNYGYTF; cdr3_nt: TGTGCCAGTAAAAGGCCGGTGAAGAACTATGGCTACACCTTC
clone_size: NA; d_call: TRBD2; j_call: TRBJ2-7; v_call: TRBV19; cdr3_aa: CASSIRASGPPYEQYF; cdr3_nt: TGTGCCAGTAGTATACGGGCTAGCGGGCCCCCCTACGAGCAGTACTTC
clone_size: NA; d_call: TRBD1; j_call: TRBJ1-1; v_call: TRBV28; cdr3_aa: CASSKRTGLRSNTEAFF; cdr3_nt: TGTGCCAGCAGTAAAAGGACAGGGCTCCGCTCGAACACTGAAGCTTTCTTT
clone_size: few; d_call: NA; j_call: TRBJ2-7; v_call: TRBV5-4; cdr3_aa: CASSLAQSRNEQYF; cdr3_nt: TGTGCCAGCAGCTTGGCCCAATCCCGCAACGAGCAGTACTTC
clone_size: few; d_call: NA; j_call: TRBJ1-2; v_call: TRBV13; cdr3_aa: CASSFTVGGYTF; cdr3_nt: TGTGCCAGCAGCTTCACAGTTGGTGGCTACACCTTC
clone_size: NA; d_call: TRBD1; j_call: TRBJ1-1; v_call: TRBV6-5; cdr3_aa: CASSSGQGNTEAFF; cdr3_nt: TGTGCCAGCAGTTCAGGACAGGGGAACACTGAAGCTTTCTTT
clone_size: NA; d_call: NA; j_call: TRBJ1-1; v_call: TRBV7-2; cdr3_aa: CASSPGTWLAFF; cdr3_nt: TGTGCCAGCAGCCCGGGCACGTGGTTGGCTTTCTTT
clone_size: NA; d_call: NA; j_call: TRBJ1-3; v_call: TRBV7-6; cdr3_aa: CASSLTDSSGNTIYF; cdr3_nt: TGTGCCAGCAGCTTAACCGACAGCTCCGGAAACACCATATATTTT
clone_size: NA; d_call: TRBD2; j_call: TRBJ2-3; v_call: TRBV7-9; cdr3_aa: CASGTSGSPDTQYF; cdr3_nt: TGTGCCAGCGGAACTAGCGGGAGCCCAGATACGCAGTATTTT
clone_size: once; d_call: TRBD2; j_call: TRBJ2-1; v_call: TRBV5-5; cdr3_aa: CASSLQQAGWGNEQFF; cdr3_nt: TGTGCCAGCAGCTTGCAACAAGCGGGGTGGGGCAATGAGCAGTTCTTC
clone_size: NA; d_call: TRBD2; j_call: TRBJ2-2; v_call: TRBV28; cdr3_aa: CASSLEVAGGLRAGELFF; cdr3_nt: TGTGCCAGCAGCTTGGAGGTAGCGGGAGGGCTCCGTGCCGGGGAGCTGTTTTTT
clone_size: once; d_call: TRBD2; j_call: TRBJ2-1; v_call: TRBV10-3; cdr3_aa: CAISEPVAGGILYNEQFF; cdr3_nt: TGTGCCATCAGTGAGCCTGTAGCGGGAGGGATTTTATACAATGAGCAGTTCTTC
clone_size: NA; d_call: NA; j_call: TRBJ1-3; v_call: TRBV11-2; cdr3_aa: CASSSVQADRSGNTIYF; cdr3_nt: TGTGCCAGCAGCTCCGTCCAGGCCGATCGCTCTGGAAACACCATATATTTT
clone_size: NA; d_call: NA; j_call: TRBJ1-5; v_call: TRBV4-3; cdr3_aa: CASSQDFLSNQPQHF; cdr3_nt: TGCGCCAGCAGCCAAGATTTTTTATCCAATCAGCCCCAGCATTTT
clone_size: once; d_call: TRBD2; j_call: TRBJ2-2; v_call: TRBV5-1; cdr3_aa: CASSSGLASTGELFF; cdr3_nt: TGCGCCAGCAGCTCCGGACTAGCCTCGACCGGGGAGCTGTTTTTT
clone_size: NA; d_call: NA; j_call: TRBJ2-5; v_call: TRBV9; cdr3_aa: CASSVGWGEETQYF; cdr3_nt: TGTGCCAGCAGCGTAGGGTGGGGGGAAGAGACCCAGTACTTC
clone_size: NA; d_call: NA; j_call: TRBJ1-3; v_call: TRBV30; cdr3_aa: CAWSVQGNTIYF; cdr3_nt: TGTGCCTGGAGTGTGCAAGGAAACACCATATATTTT
clone_size: NA; d_call: NA; j_call: TRBJ2-6; v_call: TRBV10-3; cdr3_aa: CAIAAGVRAGANVLTF; cdr3_nt: TGTGCCATCGCCGCCGGGGTCAGAGCTGGGGCCAACGTCCTGACTTTC
clone_size: NA; d_call: TRBD2; j_call: TRBJ2-3; v_call: TRBV2; cdr3_aa: CASSAGRIADTQYF; cdr3_nt: TGTGCCAGCAGTGCCGGGAGGATCGCAGATACGCAGTATTTT
clone_size: few; d_call: NA; j_call: TRBJ2-5; v_call: TRBV5-4; cdr3_aa: CASSPTWGTSETQYF; cdr3_nt: TGTGCCAGCAGCCCTACGTGGGGGACGTCGGAGACCCAGTACTTC
clone_size: NA; d_call: NA; j_call: TRBJ2-1; v_call: TRBV6-4; cdr3_aa: CASSDSLGREQFF; cdr3_nt: TGTGCCAGCAGTGACTCTCTCGGAAGGGAGCAGTTCTTC
clone_size: NA; d_call: NA; j_call: TRBJ1-4; v_call: TRBV7-8; cdr3_aa: CASSLAVGGTEKLFF; cdr3_nt: TGTGCCAGCAGCTTAGCTGTCGGAGGGACTGAAAAACTGTTTTTT
clone_size: NA; d_call: TRBD1; j_call: TRBJ1-1; v_call: TRBV4-1; cdr3_aa: CASSQGDRERLF; cdr3_nt: TGCGCCAGCAGCCAAGGGGACAGGGAAAGGTTGTTT